This TCR beta chain stems from a study of STAT5B mutations in CD4+ large granular lymphocyte leukemia. Study observations and caveats: Top patient clones used TRBV06 genes more often: 8/27 versus 2/35 in controls.

The CDR3 sequence is 15 residues long. The ends were cut back, 5 bases at V and 1 base at J, with 14 bases in the middle. CDR1 and CDR2 from the germline V gene are SGHKS and YYEKEE (reference sequence). This was a survey-level run. Authors' analysis steps: Lowest detectable productive clonotype frequency was 2.59 x 10-5. Assay used: immunoSEQ multiplex PCR; TCRdb lists only in-frame clones, some missing. The V and J calls and clone size come from that table; D and trimming were worked out from the DNA. The table shows 35,000 to 40,000 clones, with 65% to 90% occurring only once. Concerning this clone itself: Its matching antigen is unknown.

The clonotype originates from a human donor in good health. The rearrangement uses TRBV5-5 and TRBJ2-3; D is uncertain. The sequenced sample was CD4+ T cells from blood buffy coats. The CDR3 region is CASSLVPLGTDTQYF. DNA for the CDR3: TGTGCCAGCAGTCTCGTCCCTTTGGGCACAGATACGCAGTATTTT. The entire variable domain, with the rest obtained from reference TRBV5-5 and TRBJ2-3, is as follows: DAGVTQSPTHLIKTRGQQVTLRCSPISGHKSVSWYQQVLGQGPQFIFQYYEKEERGRGNFPDRFSARQFPNYSSELNVNALLLGDSALYLCASSLVPLGTDTQYFGPGTRLTVL.